This entry lists 24 T cell receptor beta chains sequenced from one sample in a study of blood T cell repertoires in COVID-19. TCRdb's table, derived via immunoSEQ multiplex PCR, lists solely in-frame clones and lacks some. This table holds some 97,000 clones, approximately 91% found once. What was sequenced was peripheral blood. These receptors were collected from a man aged 45-65 years with active COVID-19.

The V and J genes are TRBV18 and TRBJ1-1; possibly TRBD1 for D (6 bases). The germline gives CDR1 KGHSH, CDR2 LQKENI. The CDR3 sequence is 13 residues long. Trimming took off 6 bases at V and 1 base at J, with 9 bases between the two ends. CDR3 region: CASSQDRNTEAFF. The CDR3 DNA is TGTGCCAGCTCGCAGGACAGGAACACTGAAGCTTTCTTT.

The chain combines TRBV7-7 with TRBJ2-6; 9 nucleotides align to TRBD2. V lost 5 bases to trimming and J lost 0 bases; unmatched junction nucleotides: 11. Germline values: CDR1 SSHAT, CDR2 FNYEAQ (reference sequence). The CDR3 covers 19 residues. The DNA of the CDR3 is TGTGCCAGCAGCCCCGGGGCTAGCGGGGCGAGCTCTGGGGCCAACGTCCTGACTTTC. This sequence encodes CASSPGASGASSGANVLTF.

The rearrangement links TRBV24-1 to TRBJ2-2, with 10 bases aligning to TRBD1. Unmatched junction bases numbered 4, after V lost 3 bases and J lost 4 bases. Per germline, CDR1 KGHDR and CDR2 SFDVKD. The CDR3 totals 16 residues. CDR3 in amino acids: CATSDPGTGVTGELFF. For the CDR3, the DNA is TGTGCCACCAGTGATCCCGGGACAGGGGTCACCGGGGAGCTGTTTTTT.

This clone was observed a handful of times. V is TRBV7-3 and J is TRBJ1-2; weak D call: TRBD1 (5 bases). Germline assignment: CDR1 SGHTA and CDR2 FQGTGA. The CDR3 loop spans 18 amino acids. V shed 5 bases and J shed 5 bases, with 27 bases lying between them. The CDR3 DNA sequence: TGTGCCAGCAGCCCCCCCGTGGAGGGGTGGCAGAGGGTATATGGCTACACCTTC. Its protein product is CASSPPVEGWQRVYGYTF.

The chain recombines TRBV19 with TRBJ1-6, with 10 bases fitting TRBD1. Germline V lookup: CDR1 LNHDA, CDR2 SQIVND (reference sequence). Germline trimming cut 11 bases from V and 8 bases from J; bases unmatched to any gene: 6. The CDR3 runs to 13 residues. CDR3 in DNA: TGTGCCGGAAAGACAGGGGGCGATTCACCCCTCCACTTT. This encodes CAGKTGGDSPLHF.

The chain links TRBV29-1 to TRBJ2-7; no clear D. This CDR3 is 12 amino acids long. The germline gives CDR1 SQVTM, CDR2 ANQGSEA. V lost 4 bases to trimming and J lost 0 bases, with 7 bases between them. The CDR3 region has the DNA TGCAGCGTTGCCGGGTTCTCCTACGAGCAGTACTTC. Protein sequence: CSVAGFSYEQYF.

The V gene is TRBV5-1, the J gene TRBJ2-3, with D perhaps TRBD1 (5 bases). Trimming removed 0 bases from V and 0 bases from J, with 14 bases in between. Per the germline V gene, CDR1 is SGHRS and CDR2 is YFSETQ. The CDR3 contains 17 residues. The CDR3 region is CASSLGVDRLSTDTQYF. The CDR3 DNA sequence: TGCGCCAGCAGCTTGGGAGTCGACAGACTCAGCACAGATACGCAGTATTTT.

The chain uses TRBV5-6 and TRBJ2-7; 7 nucleotides match TRBD2. CDR1 SGHDT and CDR2 YYEEEE come from the germline V gene. The CDR3 runs 15 residues. V shed 5 bases and J 2 bases; nucleotides not matched to a gene: 10. CDR3 protein: CASSRSRGGPYEQYF. CDR3 nucleotides: TGTGCCAGCAGTAGGAGCCGCGGGGGTCCCTACGAGCAGTACTTC.

The chain couples TRBV11-3 to TRBJ1-1; a weak D match, TRBD1 (5 bases). The CDR3 spans 15 residues. From germline, CDR1 is SGHNT and CDR2 YENEEA. V lost 1 base and J lost 5, with 14 bases in between. The CDR3 is CASSLGRGEGTEAFF. CDR3 DNA: TGTGCCAGCAGCTTAGGTCGGGGGGAGGGAACTGAAGCTTTCTTT.

The gene calls are TRBV5-5 and TRBJ1-1; 8 bases map to TRBD1. After removal of 4 bases from V and 2 bases from J, the junction contained 4 bases not matched to a gene. CDR3 length equals 14 residues. Germline values: CDR1 SGHKS, CDR2 YYEKEE (reference sequence). The CDR3 reads CASSPGQGNTEAFF. The CDR3, as DNA: TGTGCCAGCAGCCCCGGACAGGGTAACACTGAAGCTTTCTTT.

This rearrangement joins TRBV19 to TRBJ1-4; D is perhaps TRBD1 (6 bases). Trimming removed 7 bases at V and 4 bases at J, with 19 bases between. In germline, CDR1 is LNHDA, CDR2 SQIVND (reference sequence). This CDR3 comprises 16 residues. CDR3 coding DNA: TGTGCCAGTACCGGAACTTGGACAGCGAATAATGAAAAACTGTTTTTT. It is translated as CASTGTWTANNEKLFF.

This chain connects TRBV7-2 to TRBJ1-5, with 7 bases aligning to TRBD1. CDR3 length: 20 residues. Germline V CDR1 and CDR2: SGHTA, FQGNSA. J was trimmed by 0 bases and V by 0 bases; bases with no gene match: 14. The CDR3 here is CASSLAVRPRGTASNQPQHF. The DNA of the CDR3 is TGTGCCAGCAGCTTAGCGGTTAGACCCCGCGGGACAGCTAGCAATCAGCCCCAGCATTTT.

This rearrangement joins TRBV24-1 to TRBJ1-3, with D possibly being TRBD1 (6 bases). This CDR3 contains 14 residues. Deletions cut 10 bases from V and 4 bases from J, with 16 bases between. Germline V gene sequence: CDR1 KGHDR, CDR2 SFDVKD. The CDR3 loop reads CATKNRGRGNTIYF. The CDR3 coding sequence is TGTGCCACGAAGAATAGGGGGAGAGGAAACACCATATATTTT.

The chain links TRBV14 to TRBJ2-2; maybe TRBD1 (6 bases). CDR1 is SGHDN, CDR2 FVKESK, per germline. Trimming left V 4 bases short and J 7 bases short, with 13 bases between. The CDR3 is made up of 14 amino acids. DNA for the CDR3: TGTGCCAGCAGCCGTCTGGGGGCTGACGGGGAGCTGTTTTTT. Translated: CASSRLGADGELFF. Looking up the rest from reference TRBV14 and TRBJ2-2 gives the full variable domain: EAGVTQFPSHSVIEKGQTVTLRCDPISGHDNLYWYRRVMGKEIKFLLHFVKESKQDESGMPNNRFLAERTGGTYSTLKVQPAELEDSGVYFCASSRLGADGELFFGEGSRLTVL.

The V call is TRBV7-3, the J call TRBJ2-3; 9 bases align to TRBD2. V lost 2 bases and J lost 4; bases outside the gene matches: 7. CDR3 length: 16 amino acids. Germline-derived CDR1 and CDR2 are SGHTA and FQGTGA. The DNA of the CDR3 is TGTGCCAGCAGCTTACAAGCGGGGGGCCGGGCAGATACGCAGTATTTT. This encodes CASSLQAGGRADTQYF. The full variable domain, with the rest looked up from reference TRBV7-3 and TRBJ2-3, is GAGVSQTPSNKVTEKGKYVELRCDPISGHTALYWYRQSLGQGPEFLIYFQGTGAADDSGLPNDRFFAVRPEGSVSTLKIQRTERGDSAVYLCASSLQAGGRADTQYFGPGTRLTVL.

The genes are TRBV11-2 and TRBJ2-7, with TRBD2 identical over 8 bases. Germline loops: CDR1 SGHAT, CDR2 FQNNGV. The junction had 11 bases not matched to a gene; V was cut back by 1 base and J by 6 bases. This CDR3 is 16 amino acids long. The CDR3 spells CASSLGSGSYLGEQYV. The CDR3 DNA sequence: TGTGCCAGCAGCTTAGGAAGCGGGAGCTACCTGGGCGAGCAGTACGTC.

This clone has more than one count but fewer than ten. This chain connects TRBV18 to TRBJ1-2; possibly TRBD1 for D (6 bases). V was cut by 0 bases and J by 8 bases, with 10 bases left in between. The CDR3 totals 13 residues. From germline, CDR1 is KGHSH and CDR2 LQKENI. DNA of the CDR3: TGTGCCAGCTCACCACCAGGGGGTTACGGCTACACCTTC. This codes for CASSPPGGYGYTF.

The chain employs TRBV9 and TRBJ1-5, with 10 positions matching TRBD1. Germline-derived CDR1 and CDR2 are SGDLS and YYNGEE. The CDR3 covers 16 residues. The V segment lost 4 bases and the J segment 8 bases; nucleotides outside the gene matches: 12. The CDR3 loop reads CASSQGTGVLLEPQHF. Written as DNA, the CDR3 is TGTGCCAGCAGCCAAGGGACAGGGGTATTGCTTGAGCCCCAGCATTTT.

The genes are TRBV5-1 and TRBJ1-1, with TRBD1 matching over 9 bases. CDR3 length: 14 amino acids. The junction had 4 bases not matched to a gene; V was cut back by 3 bases and J by 4 bases. CDR1 is SGHRS and CDR2 is YFSETQ in the germline V gene. CDR3 DNA: TGCGCCAGCAGCTGGGGACAGGGCGGCACTGAAGCTTTCTTT. It is translated as CASSWGQGGTEAFF.

This clone appeared a single time. V gene TRBV13 combines with J gene TRBJ1-1; the D gene is possibly TRBD1 (6 bases). The CDR3 contains 15 residues. Germline loops: CDR1 PRHDT, CDR2 FYEKMQ (reference sequence). Trimming removed 3 bases at V and 0 bases at J, with 11 bases between. The CDR3 reads CASSFGQFMNTEAFF. In nucleotides, the CDR3 is TGTGCCAGCAGCTTCGGACAGTTTATGAACACTGAAGCTTTCTTT. The whole variable domain, filled in from reference TRBV13 and TRBJ1-1, reads AAGVIQSPRHLIKEKRETATLKCYPIPRHDTVYWYQQGPGQDPQFLISFYEKMQSDKGSIPDRFSAQQFSDYHSELNMSSLELGDSALYFCASSFGQFMNTEAFFGQGTRLTVV.

CDR3: CATSDTTASGNTIYF. DNA for the CDR3: TGTGCCACCAGTGACACGACAGCCTCTGGAAACACCATATATTTT. J is TRBJ1-3 and V is TRBV24-1, with D tentatively TRBD1 (5 bases). Germline V lookup: CDR1 KGHDR, CDR2 SFDVKD. Deletions cut 4 bases from V and 0 bases from J, with 9 bases between. This CDR3 has 15 amino acids.

With regard to this clone: The junction differs from germline at one of its ends, possibly a read error. The V and J genes are TRBV7-2 and TRBJ1-2; D remains ambiguous. Germline V gene data show CDR1 as SGHTA and CDR2 as FQGNSA. The CDR3 is 15 amino acids. The CDR3 sequence is CASSLALYQAYDYTF. In DNA, the CDR3 is TGTGCCAGCAGCTTAGCGCTATATCAGGCCTATGACTACACCTTC.

The chain links TRBV15 to TRBJ2-1, with TRBD2 as a possible D gene (5 bases). This CDR3 contains 15 residues. V was clipped by 1 base and J by 4 bases, with 11 bases between them. The germline V gene has CDR1 LNHNV and CDR2 YYDKDF (reference sequence). The CDR3 reads CATSRASRRYNEQFF. CDR3 nucleotides: TGTGCCACCAGCAGAGCTAGCCGGAGGTACAATGAGCAGTTCTTC.

V is TRBV10-2 and J is TRBJ2-7, with 7 nucleotides matching TRBD2. The CDR3 runs 17 residues. V shed 2 bases and J 2 bases; nucleotides not matched to a gene: 12. Germline V gene data show CDR1 as WSHSY and CDR2 as SAAADI. CDR3 amino acids: CASSEPNGSGPPYEQYV. CDR3 nucleotides: TGCGCCAGCAGTGAGCCTAATGGTAGCGGGCCCCCCTACGAGCAGTACGTC.